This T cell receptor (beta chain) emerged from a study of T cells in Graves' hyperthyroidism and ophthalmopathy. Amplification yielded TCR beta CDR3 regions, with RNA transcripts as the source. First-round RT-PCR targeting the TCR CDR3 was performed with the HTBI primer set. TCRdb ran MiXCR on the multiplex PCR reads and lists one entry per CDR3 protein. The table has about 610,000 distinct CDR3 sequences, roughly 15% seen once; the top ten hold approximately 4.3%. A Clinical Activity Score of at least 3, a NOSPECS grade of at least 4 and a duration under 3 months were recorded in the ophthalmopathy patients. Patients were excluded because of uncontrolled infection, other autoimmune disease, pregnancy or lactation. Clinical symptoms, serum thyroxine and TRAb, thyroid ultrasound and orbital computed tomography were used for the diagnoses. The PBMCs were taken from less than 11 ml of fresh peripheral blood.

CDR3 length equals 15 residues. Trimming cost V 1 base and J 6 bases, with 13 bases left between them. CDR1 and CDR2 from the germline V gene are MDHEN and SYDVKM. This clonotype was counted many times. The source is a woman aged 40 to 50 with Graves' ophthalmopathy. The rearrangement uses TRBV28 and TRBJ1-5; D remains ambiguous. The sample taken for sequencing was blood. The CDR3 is CASSLSNWGSQPQHF. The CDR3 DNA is TGTGCCAGCAGTTTATCCAATTGGGGAAGTCAGCCCCAGCATTTT. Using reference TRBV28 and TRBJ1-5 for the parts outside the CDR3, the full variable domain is DVKVTQSSRYLVKRTGEKVFLECVQDMDHENMFWYRQDPGLGLRLIYFSYDVKMKEKGDIPEGYSVSREKKERFSLILESASTNQTSMYLCASSLSNWGSQPQHFGDGTRLSIL.